This T cell receptor (beta chain) originates from a study of cytomegalovirus exposure and HLA in healthy donors. Findings and caveats of the study: Earlier analysis found most TCR beta V segments productive about 87% or about 30% of the time. Cytomegalovirus-associated TCR beta chains were listed, numbering 150 to 200.

Use of 60 Vbeta and 13 Jbeta primers characterized the PCR. This table comes from immunoSEQ multiplex PCR, and its TCRdb copy is limited to in-frame clones, with some not included. The sample includes 150,000 or so clones, around 83% of them seen just once. Comments on this clone: Its target is not known.

The clonotype originates from a man between 18 and 29 years old in good health and CMV-seropositive. The sequenced sample consisted of PBMCs.

The CDR3 loop is CASSPTRNSPLHF. Here the CDR3 DNA reads TGTGCCAGCAGCCCCACCCGGAATTCACCCCTCCACTTT. The V and J genes are TRBV5-6 and TRBJ1-6; D is undetermined. The germline gives CDR1 SGHDT, CDR2 YYEEEE. The germline V and J ends were trimmed by 4 bases and 7 bases, with 9 bases remaining between them. The CDR3 runs 13 residues.